A single TCR beta chain is shown here with its context. The CDR3 consists of 12 residues. Germline CDR1 LNHNV, CDR2 YYDKDF (reference sequence). The germline V and J ends were trimmed by 8 bases and 10 bases, with 15 bases remaining between them. TCRdb re-called the RT-PCR reads with MiXCR, one entry per CDR3 protein. The sample lists about 110,000 distinct CDR3 sequences, less than 45% occurring once. The data were obtained in a study of patients and donors after allogeneic stem cell transplantation. This sequence was found in a human donor who was either an allogeneic HSCT recipient or a stem cell or donor lymphocyte infusion donor (not recorded which). It is not recorded whose cells these are; they may come from a transplant donor. V is TRBV15 and J is TRBJ2-1, with a possible D match to TRBD1 (6 bases). Specimen: blood, either unsorted or a sorted T cell fraction (not recorded which). The CDR3 coding sequence is TGTGCCACCTCCCGAAAGGGGGACGAGCAGTTCTTC. The encoded protein is CATSRKGDEQFF. The variable domain in full, completed from reference TRBV15 and TRBJ2-1, reads DAMVIQNPRYQVTQFGKPVTLSCSQTLNHNVMYWYQQKSSQAPKLLFHYYDKDFNNEADTPDNFQSRRPNTSFCFLDIRSPGLGDTAMYLCATSRKGDEQFFGPGTRLTVL.